Shown below are 2 T cell receptor beta chains from a single sample sequenced in a study of early T cells in non-severe SARS-CoV-2 infection. TCRdb reprocessed the 5' RACE reads via MiXCR and lists one record per CDR3 protein. In the table there are approximately 97,000 distinct CDR3 sequences, 9.5% to 11% of which are singletons. The source was whole blood, collected at baseline. The receptors here all came from an adult who was a healthcare worker with PCR-confirmed SARS-CoV-2 infection or an uninfected control (not recorded which).

The V and J genes are TRBV29-1 and TRBJ1-1, with D possibly matching TRBD1 (6 bases). Trimming shortened V by 5 bases and J by 4 bases, and 14 bases separated the two germline ends. Germline assignment: CDR1 SQVTM and CDR2 ANQGSEA. The CDR3 has 13 residues. The CDR3 is CSVRGRGGTEAFF. The CDR3 DNA follows: TGCAGCGTTCGTGGAAGGGGGGGCACTGAAGCTTTCTTT.

The chain joins TRBV20-1 to TRBJ1-2; perhaps TRBD1 as D (5 bases). CDR3 length equals 13 residues. V dropped 0 bases and J dropped 8 bases, with 13 bases sitting between them. Germline V lookup: CDR1 DFQATT, CDR2 SNEGSKA (reference sequence). The CDR3 region is CSAREEGARGYTF. The DNA for the CDR3 is TGCAGTGCTAGAGAGGAAGGGGCTCGCGGCTACACCTTC.